This T cell receptor beta chain was profiled in a study of blood T cell repertoires in COVID-19. The wider study: COVID-19 samples from acute and convalescent phases originated in the United States, Italy and Spain.

This CDR3 is built from 19 residues. With 0 bases removed from V and 1 base from J, the gap between germline ends came to 19 bases. CDR1 and CDR2 from the germline V gene are LGHDT and YNNKEL (reference sequence). Method: immunoSEQ multiplex PCR; TCRdb's copy keeps in-frame clones and lacks some. The profile shows tens of thousands of clones, around 83% of them singletons. Sequenced material: peripheral blood. The source is a man aged 50-60 years with active COVID-19. The chain uses TRBV3-1 (or the pseudogene TRBV3-2) and TRBJ2-1; D is uncertain. CDR3 sequence: CASSQEKRRPLRSYNEQFF. Written as DNA, the CDR3 is TGTGCCAGCAGCCAAGAAAAGAGGCGCCCGTTGCGGTCCTACAATGAGCAGTTCTTC.